This T cell receptor (beta chain) is drawn from a study of CD8 T cells in ankylosing spondylitis. Study results and caveats: Earlier reports found some motif variants in synovial fluid and blood in reactive arthritis.

Unmatched junction bases numbered 7, after V lost 5 bases and J lost 1 base. The CDR3 consists of 15 residues. TCRdb re-called the 5' RACE reads through MiXCR, storing one row per CDR3 protein. The sample has some 300,000 distinct CDR3 sequences, around 21% seen once. As regards this clonotype: Its antigen remains unknown.

The TCR originated in a female donor with ankylosing spondylitis or in good health (not recorded which). The V call is TRBV12-3 or TRBV12-4, the J call TRBJ1-1, with 7 bases identical to TRBD1. The sequenced sample was blood, either unsorted or a sorted T cell fraction (not recorded which). CDR3 bases: TGTGCCAGCAGTACTGCCGGGACAGCGAACACTGAAGCTTTCTTT. It encodes CASSTAGTANTEAFF.